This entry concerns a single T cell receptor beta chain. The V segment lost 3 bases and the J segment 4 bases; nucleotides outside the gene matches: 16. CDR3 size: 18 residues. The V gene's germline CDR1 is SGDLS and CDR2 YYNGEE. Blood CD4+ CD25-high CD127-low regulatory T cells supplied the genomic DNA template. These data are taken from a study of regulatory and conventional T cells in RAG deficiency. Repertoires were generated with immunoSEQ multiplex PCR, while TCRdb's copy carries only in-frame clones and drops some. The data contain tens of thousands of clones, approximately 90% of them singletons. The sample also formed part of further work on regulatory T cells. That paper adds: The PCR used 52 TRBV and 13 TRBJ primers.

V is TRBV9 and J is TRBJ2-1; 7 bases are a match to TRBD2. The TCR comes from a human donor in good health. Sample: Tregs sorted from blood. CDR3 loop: CASSANPIFSGPYNEQFF. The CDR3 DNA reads TGTGCCAGCAGCGCCAACCCCATCTTTAGCGGGCCATACAATGAGCAGTTCTTC.